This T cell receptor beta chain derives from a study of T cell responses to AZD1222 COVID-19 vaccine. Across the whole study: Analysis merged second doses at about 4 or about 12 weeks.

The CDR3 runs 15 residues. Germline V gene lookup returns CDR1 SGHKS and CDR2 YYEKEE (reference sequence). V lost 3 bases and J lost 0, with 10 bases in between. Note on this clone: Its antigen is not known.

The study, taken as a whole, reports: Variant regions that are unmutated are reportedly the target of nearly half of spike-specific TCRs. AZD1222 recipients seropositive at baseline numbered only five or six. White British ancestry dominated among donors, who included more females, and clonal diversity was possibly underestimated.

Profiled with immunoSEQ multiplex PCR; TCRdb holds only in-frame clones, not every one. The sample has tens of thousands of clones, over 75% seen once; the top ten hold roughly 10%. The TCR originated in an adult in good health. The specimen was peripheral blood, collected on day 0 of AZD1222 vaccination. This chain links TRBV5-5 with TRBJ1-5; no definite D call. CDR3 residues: CASSSQPYSNQPQHF. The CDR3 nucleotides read TGTGCCAGCAGCTCCCAACCTTATAGCAATCAGCCCCAGCATTTT.